This T cell receptor (beta chain) derives from a study of T cells in Graves' hyperthyroidism and ophthalmopathy. As concerns this clonotype: Without the conserved terminal phenylalanine or tryptophan, this CDR3 likely stems from a read error.

The study defined stable Graves' hyperthyroidism as no ophthalmopathy progression within 18 months. Amplified regions were TCR beta CDR3 sequences from RNA transcripts. First-round RT-PCR targeting the TCR CDR3 was performed with the HTBI primer set. Via MiXCR, TCRdb re-called the multiplex PCR reads, giving one row per CDR3 protein. This table holds 600,000 to 750,000 distinct CDR3 sequences, around 16% found once. V was shortened by 5 bases and J by 3 bases, with 10 bases between the two germline ends. The CDR3 length is 13 residues. CDR1 and CDR2 (germline): SEHNR, FQNEAQ (reference sequence). Source material: blood. V gene TRBV7-9 combines with J gene TRBJ2-5, with D possibly being TRBD1 or TRBD2 (6 bases each). This TCR was sampled from a man between 50 and 59 years old with Graves' hyperthyroidism. CDR3 DNA sequence: TGTGCCAGCAGCCCAAGGGGGGAAGAGACCCAGTACCTC. It specifies CASSPRGEETQYL.